These 16 T cell receptor beta chains share one sample of origin, sequenced in a study of T-cell memory formation after mild COVID-19. MiXCR, applied by TCRdb to the 5' RACE reads, yields one record per CDR3 protein. The sample records some 120,000 distinct CDR3 sequences, more than 15% being singletons. Material for sequencing was PBMCs or a T cell subset sorted from them (not recorded which). The source of these receptors is an adult woman who had mild COVID-19 (a few samples of this study predate the infection). Cell type and time point are not known.

The rearrangement uses TRBV11-2 and TRBJ2-1, with 8 bases matching TRBD2. Unmatched junction bases numbered 7, after V lost 1 base and J lost 5 bases. This CDR3 region has 16 residues. CDR1 is SGHAT, CDR2 FQNNGV, per germline. CDR3 nucleotide sequence: TGTGCCAGCAGCTTAGGGGGGACGGGACTAGACAATGAGCAGTTCTTC. Its protein is CASSLGGTGLDNEQFF.

The DNA of the CDR3 is TGTGCCAGCAGCCAAGGGGTCGGGGAGCTGTTTTTT. Translating gives CASSQGVGELFF. This chain links TRBV14 with TRBJ2-2; D call uncertain. The germline V gene has CDR1 SGHDN and CDR2 FVKESK. The CDR3 sequence is 12 residues long. Trimming took off 1 base at V and 7 bases at J, with 4 bases between the two ends.

The chain carries TRBV7-6 and TRBJ2-7; D is unresolved. The CDR3 covers 14 residues. Germline V gene lookup returns CDR1 SGHVS and CDR2 FNYEAQ. With 3 bases removed from V and 2 bases from J, the gap between germline ends came to 11 bases. CDR3 sequence (DNA): TGTGCCAGCAGCTTTCCAGCGCCCCCCTACGAGCAGTACTTC. Its translation: CASSFPAPPYEQYF.

The chain is built from TRBV19 and TRBJ2-7; 12 bases agree with TRBD1. V shed 5 bases and J 7 bases; nucleotides not matched to a gene: 3. CDR1 LNHDA and CDR2 SQIVND come from the germline V gene (reference sequence). The CDR3 extends over 13 amino acids. CDR3 sequence reads: CASSWDRGQEQYF. The DNA for the CDR3 is TGTGCCAGTAGTTGGGACAGGGGGCAAGAGCAGTACTTC.

This clonotype was seen a few times. The V gene is TRBV11-2, the J gene TRBJ2-6; D is unclear. Germline assignment: CDR1 SGHAT and CDR2 FQNNGV. The CDR3 has 13 amino acids. The V and J ends lost 3 bases and 4 bases respectively, with 4 bases between them. The CDR3 sequence is CASSFPGANVLTF. CDR3 coding DNA: TGTGCCAGCAGCTTTCCCGGGGCCAACGTCCTGACTTTC.

This chain uses TRBV2 with TRBJ2-7, with TRBD2 matching 8 bases. The CDR3 extends over 17 amino acids. The V gene end was trimmed by 7 bases and the J gene end by 5 bases; junction bases not matched to a gene: 19. Germline CDR1 is SNHLY and CDR2 is FYNNEI. The DNA of the CDR3 is TGTGCCAGCACCGATCCAAAGGCTAGCGGGCGCTTCCACGAGCAGTACTTC. Translating gives CASTDPKASGRFHEQYF.

This clonotype turned up a few times. The chain combines TRBV13 with TRBJ2-1; D is perhaps TRBD1 or TRBD2 (6 bases each). Trimming removed 1 base at V and 2 bases at J, with 9 bases between. Germline-derived CDR1 and CDR2 are PRHDT and FYEKMQ (reference sequence). The CDR3 length is 15 residues. In DNA form, the CDR3 reads TGTGCCAGCAGCTTAGCGAGGGGGGCCTACAATGAGCAGTTCTTC. Protein product: CASSLARGAYNEQFF.

J is TRBJ2-3 and V is TRBV12-3 or TRBV12-4; a weak D match, TRBD1 (6 bases). The V end was cut by 5 bases, the J end by 6 bases, with 21 bases between. This CDR3 region has 16 residues. This CDR3 reads CASSIPRGPLYDTQYF. The CDR3 coding sequence is TGTGCCAGCAGTATACCCAGGGGCCCGTTATATGATACGCAGTATTTT.

This clonotype was seen ten or more times. V usage is TRBV5-6 and J usage is TRBJ2-5, with D possibly being TRBD2 (5 bases). The CDR3 consists of 13 residues. The V end was cut by 0 bases, the J end by 7 bases, with 10 bases between. Germline assignment: CDR1 SGHDT and CDR2 YYEEEE. The CDR3 loop is CASSLELGWTQYF. The CDR3 nucleotides read TGTGCCAGCAGCTTGGAACTAGGATGGACCCAGTACTTC.

The sample holds a few counts of this clonotype. V gene TRBV20-1 combines with J gene TRBJ2-1; tentatively, D is TRBD2 (6 bases). Germline V gene lookup returns CDR1 DFQATT and CDR2 SNEGSKA (reference sequence). Trimming took 3 bases from V and 4 from J, leaving 16 bases between them. The CDR3 is 15 residues long. The CDR3 loop reads CSARDREDEYNEQFF. The CDR3 coding sequence is TGCAGTGCTAGGGATAGGGAGGACGAATACAATGAGCAGTTCTTC.

This clonotype was counted only a few times. The chain links TRBV15 to TRBJ1-2; 8 bases agree with TRBD1. The CDR3 runs to 15 residues. The V and J ends lost 3 bases and 2 bases, in that order; junction bases with no gene match: 5. The germline V gene encodes CDR1 LNHNV and CDR2 YYDKDF (reference sequence). The CDR3 reads CATSRIQGDNYGYTF. In DNA, the CDR3 is TGTGCCACCAGCAGGATACAGGGGGACAACTATGGCTACACCTTC.

This clonotype was picked up a small number of times. The gene calls are TRBV5-1 and TRBJ2-5; D might be TRBD1 or TRBD2, each matching 5 bases. Germline CDR1 is SGHRS and CDR2 is YFSETQ. This CDR3 has 16 amino acids. Trimming left V 4 bases short and J 1 base short, with 17 bases between. In DNA, the CDR3 is TGCGCCAGCAGCCCCAGGTGGGCCGGGACCCAAGAGACCCAGTACTTC. This sequence encodes CASSPRWAGTQETQYF.

This chain links TRBV9 with TRBJ2-3, with 7 bases aligning to TRBD2. J lost 3 bases, V lost 0 bases, and 4 bases had no gene match. This CDR3 has 15 amino acids. Germline assignment: CDR1 SGDLS and CDR2 YYNGEE. CDR3 sequence: CASSVGLAATDTQYF. The CDR3, as DNA: TGTGCCAGCAGCGTAGGTCTAGCGGCAACAGATACGCAGTATTTT.

The chain couples TRBV19 to TRBJ2-1; D uncertain. This CDR3 comprises 13 residues. Trimming pared 2 bases from V and 5 bases from J, leaving 7 bases between. The V gene's germline CDR1 is LNHDA and CDR2 SQIVND (reference sequence). The CDR3 is CASSIRPNNEQFF. CDR3 bases: TGTGCCAGTAGTATACGGCCAAACAATGAGCAGTTCTTC.

This clonotype has only a few counts. The chain carries TRBV4-1 and TRBJ2-7; TRBD1 aligns across 10 bases. CDR3 length: 15 amino acids. Germline CDR1 is MGHRA and CDR2 is YSYEKL. With 2 bases clipped from V and 2 bases from J, the junction kept 3 bases outside the gene matches. CDR3: CASSQIDRGPYEQYF. The CDR3, as DNA: TGCGCCAGCAGCCAAATAGACAGGGGGCCCTACGAGCAGTACTTC.

This clonotype has just one count. V and J are TRBV7-9 and TRBJ2-7, with a weak D call TRBD1 (6 bases). Germline CDR1 reads SEHNR; CDR2 reads FQNEAQ (reference sequence). Trimming removed 8 bases at V and 3 bases at J, with 14 bases between. The CDR3 loop spans 13 amino acids. CDR3 sequence (DNA): TGTGCCAGCTCCCGACAGGTGGGCTACGAGCAGTACTTC. Translation: CASSRQVGYEQYF.